This entry features one T cell receptor (beta chain) sequence. The data were taken from a study of blood T cell repertoires in COVID-19. Study details: The cDNA or gDNA used as material had been derived from T cells, B-cell-depleted T cells, or PBMCs.

Clones were read by immunoSEQ multiplex PCR, and TCRdb kept only the in-frame ones, dropping some. Among more than 90,000 clones listed, 85% were seen once. This TCR was sampled from a woman aged 65 to 85 with active or convalescent COVID-19. The sample consisted of peripheral blood.

CDR3 sequence reads: CAGVRDWGEKLFF. Here the CDR3 DNA reads TGTGCCGGAGTCCGGGACTGGGGTGAAAAACTGTTTTTT. This chain uses TRBV30 with TRBJ1-4; D is possibly TRBD1 (5 bases). V lost 8 bases to trimming and J lost 7 bases, with 17 bases between them. The CDR3 consists of 13 residues. Germline assignment: CDR1 GTSNPN and CDR2 SVGIG (reference sequence).